Following are 30 T cell receptor beta chains from one sample sequenced in a study of blood T cell repertoires in COVID-19. The method was immunoSEQ multiplex PCR; TCRdb's version includes in-frame clones alone and lacks a portion of them. The sample records over 140,000 clones, roughly 80% being singletons. Sequencing was carried out using peripheral blood. The receptor source for this set is a woman aged 45 to 65 with active or convalescent COVID-19.

This clone was seen a few times. The rearrangement joins TRBV5-4 to TRBJ1-1, with 10 positions matching TRBD1. The germline V gene has CDR1 SGHNT and CDR2 YYREEE (reference sequence). CDR3 length: 15 amino acids. V lost 0 bases to trimming and J lost 3 bases; unmatched junction nucleotides: 2. The CDR3 DNA reads TGTGCCAGCAGCTTGGGGGACAGGGGATACACTGAAGCTTTCTTT. Its translation: CASSLGDRGYTEAFF.

The genes are TRBV7-2 and TRBJ1-1; possibly TRBD1 for D (6 bases). The V end lost 5 bases, the J end lost 5 bases, and 18 bases lay between the germline ends. Germline V gene lookup returns CDR1 SGHTA and CDR2 FQGNSA. The CDR3 spans 15 residues. CDR3 region: CASSPLVGGLTEAFF. The CDR3 DNA reads as TGTGCCAGCAGCCCACTCGTCGGGGGGCTTACTGAAGCTTTCTTT.

This chain uses TRBV9 with TRBJ2-7, with TRBD1 identical over 9 bases. Germline CDR1 SGDLS, CDR2 YYNGEE. V was clipped by 0 bases and J by 7 bases; unmatched bases: 8. The CDR3 contains 15 residues. The CDR3 loop reads CASSVGGTGSFEQYF. DNA of the CDR3: TGTGCCAGCAGCGTAGGCGGGACAGGGTCGTTTGAGCAGTACTTC.

The V and J genes are TRBV3-1 (or the pseudogene TRBV3-2) and TRBJ1-4, with TRBD1 matching 10 bases. Germline CDR1 LGHDT, CDR2 YNNKEL (reference sequence). V dropped 5 bases and J dropped 4; count of bases not matched to a gene: 7. The CDR3 consists of 16 residues. CDR3 loop: CASSARTGGFNEKLFF. CDR3 DNA sequence: TGTGCCAGCAGCGCTCGGACAGGGGGGTTTAATGAAAAACTGTTTTTT.

V gene TRBV11-3 combines with J gene TRBJ2-2, with 7 bases identical to TRBD1. CDR1 and CDR2 (germline): SGHNT, YENEEA. V dropped 5 bases and J dropped 5; count of bases not matched to a gene: 8. The CDR3 runs to 15 residues. CDR3 coding DNA: TGTGCCAGCAGCGCCCGGGACAGACAAACCGGGGAGCTGTTTTTT. The encoded protein is CASSARDRQTGELFF.

This chain joins TRBV6-5 and TRBJ2-3, with D possibly matching TRBD2 (6 bases). Trimming removed 6 bases from V and 6 bases from J, with 13 bases in between. The CDR3 is made up of 13 amino acids. Germline CDR1 reads MNHEY; CDR2 reads SVGAGI. The CDR3, as DNA: TGTGCCAGCAGCCCCCCGGGGAGGGATACGCAGTATTTT. Amino acid sequence: CASSPPGRDTQYF.

The V gene is TRBV5-1, the J gene TRBJ1-6; TRBD1 matches 9 bases. This CDR3 is built from 15 residues. Germline CDR1 SGHRS, CDR2 YFSETQ. Trimming removed 7 bases from V and 6 bases from J; junction bases left unmatched: 8. CDR3 loop: CASAARDRVNSPLHF. CDR3 bases: TGCGCCAGCGCAGCTCGGGACAGGGTTAATTCACCCCTCCACTTT.

V usage is TRBV5-6 and J usage is TRBJ2-3; 9 nucleotides agree with TRBD2. The CDR3 has 15 amino acids. Germline-derived CDR1 and CDR2 are SGHDT and YYEEEE. V dropped 2 bases and J dropped 4; count of bases not matched to a gene: 5. The CDR3 nucleotides are TGTGCCAGCAGCTTAGCGGGGGGCCGGGCAGATACGCAGTATTTT. This sequence encodes CASSLAGGRADTQYF.

This rearrangement joins TRBV6-5 to TRBJ1-1; D perhaps matches TRBD1 (5 bases). Germline V gives CDR1 MNHEY, CDR2 SVGAGI. CDR3 length: 15 amino acids. Trimming took off 0 bases at V and 4 bases at J, with 12 bases between the two ends. CDR3 DNA sequence: TGTGCCAGCAGTTACTCCGCTCAGGGTCGCACTGAAGCTTTCTTT. This encodes CASSYSAQGRTEAFF.

J is TRBJ2-1 and V is TRBV5-4; possibly TRBD1 for D (5 bases). The V end was cut by 4 bases, the J end by 6 bases, with 17 bases between. This CDR3 is 15 amino acids long. CDR1 is SGHNT, CDR2 YYREEE, per germline (reference sequence). CDR3 sequence: CASSARVALGNEQFF. CDR3 nucleotides: TGTGCCAGCAGCGCCAGGGTGGCCCTTGGCAATGAGCAGTTCTTC.

The chain has TRBV4-3 and TRBJ1-4; TRBD1 agrees at 9 bases. This CDR3 is 14 amino acids long. The V gene end was trimmed by 4 bases and the J gene end by 8 bases; junction bases not matched to a gene: 5. Germline V gene data show CDR1 as LGHNA and CDR2 as YSLEER. The chain's CDR3 is CASSPGQGREKLFF. The CDR3 nucleotides are TGCGCCAGCAGCCCTGGACAGGGGAGGGAAAAACTGTTTTTT.

This CDR3 reads CSVGDGGSSYNEQFF. CDR3 in DNA: TGCAGCGTCGGCGACGGAGGTAGCTCCTACAATGAGCAGTTCTTC. This chain links TRBV29-1 with TRBJ2-1; TRBD2 might be the D (5 bases). Per germline, CDR1 SQVTM and CDR2 ANQGSEA. The V gene lost 6 bases and the J gene lost 0 bases, with 15 bases spanning the gap. The CDR3 totals 15 residues.

This clone was found once. The chain is built from TRBV19 and TRBJ1-2; D is perhaps TRBD1 (5 bases). Germline CDR1 and CDR2: LNHDA and SQIVND (reference sequence). This CDR3 spans 13 amino acids. V was trimmed by 3 bases and J by 4 bases, leaving 9 bases between them. The CDR3, as DNA: TGTGCCAGTAGTATGGGGCGGACCTATGGCTACACCTTC. Translated: CASSMGRTYGYTF.

This sequence joins TRBV19 and TRBJ2-7; TRBD1 aligns across 8 bases. From germline, CDR1 is LNHDA and CDR2 SQIVND (reference sequence). Germline trimming cut 4 bases from V and 6 bases from J; bases unmatched to any gene: 11. The CDR3 runs to 15 residues. The CDR3 sequence is CASSRKGQAQGEQYF. CDR3 nucleotides: TGTGCCAGTAGTAGGAAGGGACAGGCGCAGGGCGAGCAGTACTTC.

The chain employs TRBV2 and TRBJ1-5; tentative D call: TRBD1 (5 bases). V lost 6 bases, J lost 0 bases, and 12 bases lay in between. The V gene's germline CDR1 is SNHLY and CDR2 FYNNEI. This CDR3 is built from 15 residues. DNA of the CDR3: TGTGCCAGCAGCACAGGACGGAGTAGCAATCAGCCCCAGCATTTT. Its protein is CASSTGRSSNQPQHF.

J is TRBJ1-2 and V is TRBV19, with 9 bases lining up with TRBD1. The ends lost 3 bases at V and 8 bases at J; junction bases unmatched: 13. Germline V gene sequence: CDR1 LNHDA, CDR2 SQIVND (reference sequence). This CDR3 contains 16 residues. CDR3 region: CASSIDQGQGIYGYTF. In nucleotides, the CDR3 is TGTGCCAGTAGTATTGATCAGGGACAGGGCATCTACGGCTACACCTTC.

The rearrangement joins TRBV6-5 to TRBJ1-5; tentative D call: TRBD1 (5 bases). The CDR3 contains 14 residues. Trimming removed 7 bases from V and 8 bases from J, with 18 bases in between. The V gene's germline CDR1 is MNHEY and CDR2 SVGAGI. This CDR3 is CASTPLMSREPQHF. CDR3 coding DNA: TGTGCCAGCACCCCCCTAATGTCCAGGGAGCCCCAGCATTTT.

V and J are TRBV21-1 and TRBJ2-7; the table calls TRBD1, which could not be checked here. TRBV21-1 is a known pseudogene. The CDR3 extends over 17 amino acids. The CDR3 spells CASSKKRGYDASYEQYF. For the CDR3, the DNA is TGTGCCAGCAGCAAAAAAAGGGGGTATGACGCCTCCTACGAGCAGTACTTC.

The chain has TRBV4-2 and TRBJ1-4; 12 nucleotides align to TRBD1. Germline lookup yields CDR1 LGHNA and CDR2 YNFKEQ. Trimming at V came to 5 bases and at J to 8 bases, leaving 12 bases not matched to a gene. This CDR3 is 17 amino acids long. This chain's CDR3 is CASSYGTGGFLGEKLFF. The DNA of the CDR3 is TGTGCCAGCAGCTACGGGACAGGGGGCTTTTTAGGGGAAAAACTGTTTTTT.

This clone was seen more than once but under ten times. The chain is built from TRBV3-1 (or the pseudogene TRBV3-2) and TRBJ1-5, with 7 bases fitting TRBD1. The J segment lost 7 bases and the V segment lost 3 bases, leaving 12 bases of the junction unmatched. This CDR3 has 16 residues. CDR1 is LGHDT and CDR2 is YNNKEL in the germline V gene (reference sequence). The CDR3 DNA follows: TGTGCCAGCAGCCAGGGTACAACAGGGGCAGGACAGCCCCAGCATTTT. Its protein product is CASSQGTTGAGQPQHF.

Written as DNA, the CDR3 is TGTGCCAGCAGTGACCGGGCGCGGGCTGGCTACACCTTC. This encodes CASSDRARAGYTF. The rearrangement uses TRBV2 and TRBJ1-2, with D uncertain. Germline V gene sequence: CDR1 SNHLY, CDR2 FYNNEI. The CDR3 has 13 amino acids. Between the trimmed V and J ends, which lost 3 bases and 7 bases, there was a span of 12 bases.

This clone appeared a single time. V gene TRBV19 combines with J gene TRBJ2-1; possibly TRBD2 for D (6 bases). The CDR3 covers 15 residues. V dropped 9 bases and J dropped 0 bases, with 15 bases sitting between them. Germline-derived CDR1 and CDR2 are LNHDA and SQIVND (reference sequence). The CDR3 DNA reads TGTGCCAGCAAAACGACTAGTAGCTCCTACAATGAGCAGTTCTTC. Translating gives CASKTTSSSYNEQFF.

J is TRBJ1-2 and V is TRBV5-5; perhaps TRBD1 as D (6 bases). V was clipped by 0 bases and J by 5 bases, with 14 bases between them. The CDR3 is 15 residues long. Germline values: CDR1 SGHKS, CDR2 YYEKEE (reference sequence). The CDR3 DNA is TGTGCCAGCAGCTTGGATCACAGGGCGGTGTATGGCTACACCTTC. Amino acid sequence: CASSLDHRAVYGYTF.

A word on this clone: A read error may be the cause here, since a much bigger clone is one base away. This chain links TRBV6-5 with TRBJ1-1; perhaps TRBD1 as D (6 bases). Germline lookup yields CDR1 MNHEY and CDR2 SVGAGI. Trimming pared 2 bases from V and 0 bases from J, leaving 7 bases between. The CDR3 has 14 residues. The CDR3 DNA follows: TGTGCCAGCAGTTACGGGGGCATGAACACTGAAGCTTTCTTT. Amino acid sequence: CASSYGGMNTEAFF.

DNA of the CDR3: TGTGCCAGCAGCTTAGATCTCACAGATACGCAGTATTTT. Translation gives CASSLDLTDTQYF. The chain carries TRBV11-3 and TRBJ2-3, with D uncertain. Germline V lookup: CDR1 SGHNT, CDR2 YENEEA. Between the trimmed V and J ends, which lost 0 bases and 2 bases, there was a span of 3 bases. The CDR3 is made up of 13 amino acids.

This clone was detected once. The CDR3 sequence is CASSLQGDSNQPQHF. The DNA of the CDR3 is TGTGCCAGCAGCCTACAGGGGGATAGCAATCAGCCCCAGCATTTT. This chain joins TRBV7-2 and TRBJ1-5; 8 bases line up with TRBD1. V lost 5 bases, J lost 0 bases, and 3 bases stayed unmatched. The CDR3 spans 15 residues. CDR1 and CDR2 from the germline V gene are SGHTA and FQGNSA.

CDR3 DNA sequence: TGTGCCAGCAGTGACTCCAGCAGGGACTCTGAGCAGTTCTTC. As protein: CASSDSSRDSEQFF. The rearrangement links TRBV6-4 to TRBJ2-1, with D tentatively TRBD2 (6 bases). The CDR3 contains 14 residues. The V and J ends lost 0 bases and 9 bases respectively, with 12 bases between them. CDR1 is MRHNA, CDR2 SNTAGT, per germline.

Only a few counts were recorded for this clone. The chain combines TRBV7-9 with TRBJ1-1; no definite D call. Germline V gene data show CDR1 as SEHNR and CDR2 as FQNEAQ (reference sequence). The CDR3 is made up of 13 amino acids. With 1 base removed from V and 8 bases from J, the gap between germline ends came to 11 bases. The CDR3 region has the DNA TGTGCCAGCAGCTTAGGGGCCCGAGGGGAAGCTTTCTTT. This gives the protein CASSLGARGEAFF.

CDR3 DNA: TGTGCCAGCAGCGCTAGCGGGATCGTAACAGATACGCAGTATTTT. It yields the protein CASSASGIVTDTQYF. The gene calls are TRBV9 and TRBJ2-3; TRBD2 matches at 9 bases. CDR1 is SGDLS and CDR2 is YYNGEE in the germline V gene. The junction had 5 bases not matched to a gene; V was cut back by 3 bases and J by 3 bases. The CDR3 sequence is 15 residues long.

This clone was counted only a few times. The chain couples TRBV11-2 to TRBJ2-3; tentative D call: TRBD2 (7 bases). This CDR3 region has 15 residues. Looked up from germline, CDR1 is SGHAT and CDR2 is FQNNGV. V lost 2 bases and J lost 4, with 13 bases in between. The CDR3 loop is CASSLYRGAADTQYF. The DNA for the CDR3 is TGTGCCAGCAGCTTATATCGGGGGGCCGCAGATACGCAGTATTTT.